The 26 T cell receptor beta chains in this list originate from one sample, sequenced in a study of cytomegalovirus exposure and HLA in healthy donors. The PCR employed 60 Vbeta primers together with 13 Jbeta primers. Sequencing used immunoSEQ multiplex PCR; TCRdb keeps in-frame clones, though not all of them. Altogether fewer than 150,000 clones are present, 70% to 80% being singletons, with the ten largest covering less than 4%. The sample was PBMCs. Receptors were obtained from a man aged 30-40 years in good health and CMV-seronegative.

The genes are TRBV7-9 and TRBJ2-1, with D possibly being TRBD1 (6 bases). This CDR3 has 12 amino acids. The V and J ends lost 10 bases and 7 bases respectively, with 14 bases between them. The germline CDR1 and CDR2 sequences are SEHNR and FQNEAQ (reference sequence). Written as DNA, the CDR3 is TGTGCCAAGGTTACAGGGAGTAATGAGCAGTTCTTC. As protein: CAKVTGSNEQFF.

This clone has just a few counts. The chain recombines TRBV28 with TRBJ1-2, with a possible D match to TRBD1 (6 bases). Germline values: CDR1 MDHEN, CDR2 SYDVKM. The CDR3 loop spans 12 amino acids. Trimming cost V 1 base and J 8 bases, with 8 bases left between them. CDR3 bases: TGTGCCAGCAGTTTATCGAGGGGGGGCTACACCTTC. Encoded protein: CASSLSRGGYTF.

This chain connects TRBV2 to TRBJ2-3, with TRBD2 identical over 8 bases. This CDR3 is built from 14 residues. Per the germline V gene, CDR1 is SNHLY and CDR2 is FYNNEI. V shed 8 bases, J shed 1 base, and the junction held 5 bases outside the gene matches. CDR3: CASCRGGGTDTQYF. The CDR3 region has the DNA TGTGCCAGCTGCCGGGGGGGCGGCACAGATACGCAGTATTTT.

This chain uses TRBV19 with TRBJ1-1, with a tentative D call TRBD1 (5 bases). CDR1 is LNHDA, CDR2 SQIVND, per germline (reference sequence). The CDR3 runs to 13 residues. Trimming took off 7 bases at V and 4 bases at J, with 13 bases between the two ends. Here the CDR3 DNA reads TGTGCCAGTAATTCAGGGCTGGTCACTGAAGCTTTCTTT. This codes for CASNSGLVTEAFF. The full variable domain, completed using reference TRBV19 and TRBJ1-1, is DGGITQSPKYLFRKEGQNVTLSCEQNLNHDAMYWYRQDPGQGLRLIYYSQIVNDFQKGDIAEGYSVSREKKESFPLTVTSAQKNPTAFYLCASNSGLVTEAFFGQGTRLTVV.

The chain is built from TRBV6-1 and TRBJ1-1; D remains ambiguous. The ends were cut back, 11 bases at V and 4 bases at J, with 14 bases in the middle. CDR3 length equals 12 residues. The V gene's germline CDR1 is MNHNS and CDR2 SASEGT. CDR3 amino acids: CAATRVGTEAFF. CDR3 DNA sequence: TGTGCCGCCACCCGGGTGGGCACTGAAGCTTTCTTT.

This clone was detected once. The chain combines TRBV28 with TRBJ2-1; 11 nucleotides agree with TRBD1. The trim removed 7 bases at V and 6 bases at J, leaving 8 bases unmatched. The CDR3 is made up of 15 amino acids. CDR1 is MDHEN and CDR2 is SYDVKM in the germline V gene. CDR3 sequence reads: CASNRGTGGPNEQFF. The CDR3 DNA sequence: TGTGCCAGCAACCGTGGGACAGGGGGTCCCAATGAGCAGTTCTTC.

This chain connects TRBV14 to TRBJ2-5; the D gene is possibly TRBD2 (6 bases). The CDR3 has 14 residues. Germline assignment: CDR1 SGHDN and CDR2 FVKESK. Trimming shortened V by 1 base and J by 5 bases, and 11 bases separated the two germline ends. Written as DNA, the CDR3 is TGTGCCAGCAGCCAAGCCTCGGGGGTGGAGACCCAGTACTTC. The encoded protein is CASSQASGVETQYF.

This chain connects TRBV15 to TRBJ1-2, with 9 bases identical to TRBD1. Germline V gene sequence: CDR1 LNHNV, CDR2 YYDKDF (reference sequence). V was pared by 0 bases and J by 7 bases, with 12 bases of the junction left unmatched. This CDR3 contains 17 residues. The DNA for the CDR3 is TGTGCCACCAGCAGAGATAGGGTACAGGGGGCGAGCGGTGGCTACACCTTC. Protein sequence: CATSRDRVQGASGGYTF.

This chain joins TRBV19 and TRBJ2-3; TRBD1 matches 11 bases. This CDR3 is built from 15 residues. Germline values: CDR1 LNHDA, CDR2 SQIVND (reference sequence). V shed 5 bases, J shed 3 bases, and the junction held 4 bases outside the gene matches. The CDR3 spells CASSAGQGATDTQYF. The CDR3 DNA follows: TGTGCCAGTAGTGCTGGACAGGGGGCGACAGATACGCAGTATTTT.

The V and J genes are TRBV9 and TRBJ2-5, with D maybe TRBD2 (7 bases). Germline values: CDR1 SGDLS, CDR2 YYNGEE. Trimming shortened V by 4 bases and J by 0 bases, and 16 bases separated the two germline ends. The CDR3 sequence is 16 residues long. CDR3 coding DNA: TGTGCCAGCAGCCCAAGGGGGGGGGAGTACCAAGAGACCCAGTACTTC. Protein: CASSPRGGEYQETQYF.

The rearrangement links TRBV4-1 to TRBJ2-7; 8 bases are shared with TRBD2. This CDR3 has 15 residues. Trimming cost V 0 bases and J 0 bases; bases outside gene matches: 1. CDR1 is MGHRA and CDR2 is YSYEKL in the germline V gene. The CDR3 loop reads CASSQELAGSYEQYF. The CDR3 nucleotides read TGCGCCAGCAGCCAAGAGCTAGCGGGCTCCTACGAGCAGTACTTC.

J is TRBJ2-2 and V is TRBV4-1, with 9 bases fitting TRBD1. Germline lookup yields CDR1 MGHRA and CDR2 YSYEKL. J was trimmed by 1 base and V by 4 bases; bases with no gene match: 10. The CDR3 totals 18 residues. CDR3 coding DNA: TGCGCCAGCAGCCTTCAAGCTGTGGGACAGGGGAACACCGGGGAGCTGTTTTTT. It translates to CASSLQAVGQGNTGELFF.

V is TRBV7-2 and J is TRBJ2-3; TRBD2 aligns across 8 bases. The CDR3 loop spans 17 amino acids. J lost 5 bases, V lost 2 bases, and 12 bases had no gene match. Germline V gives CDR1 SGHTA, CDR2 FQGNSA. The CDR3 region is CASSLQRARGGLDTQYF. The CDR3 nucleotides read TGTGCCAGCAGCTTACAGAGGGCCCGGGGGGGCTTAGATACGCAGTATTTT.

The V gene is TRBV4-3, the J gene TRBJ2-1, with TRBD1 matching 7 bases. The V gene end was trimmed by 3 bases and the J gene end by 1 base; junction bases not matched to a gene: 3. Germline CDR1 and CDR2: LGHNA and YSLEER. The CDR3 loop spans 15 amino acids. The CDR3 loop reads CASSHPGQSYNEQFF. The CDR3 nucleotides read TGCGCCAGCAGCCACCCGGGACAGTCCTACAATGAGCAGTTCTTC.

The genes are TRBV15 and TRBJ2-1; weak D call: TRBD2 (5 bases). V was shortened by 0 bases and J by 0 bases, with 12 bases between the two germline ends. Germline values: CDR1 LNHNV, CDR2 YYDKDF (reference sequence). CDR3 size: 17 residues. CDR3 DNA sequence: TGTGCCACCAGCAGAGATAGTCAGCGGAGCTCCTACAATGAGCAGTTCTTC. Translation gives CATSRDSQRSSYNEQFF.

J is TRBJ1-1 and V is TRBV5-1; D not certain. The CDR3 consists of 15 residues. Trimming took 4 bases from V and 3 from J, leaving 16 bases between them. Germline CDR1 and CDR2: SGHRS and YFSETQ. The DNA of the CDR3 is TGCGCCAGCAGCCCCCGTTGGAGCAACCACACTGAAGCTTTCTTT. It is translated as CASSPRWSNHTEAFF.

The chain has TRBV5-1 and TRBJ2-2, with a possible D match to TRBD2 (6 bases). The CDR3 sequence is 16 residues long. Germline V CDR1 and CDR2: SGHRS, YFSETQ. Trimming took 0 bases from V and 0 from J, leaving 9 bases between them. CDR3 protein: CASSLGVAANTGELFF. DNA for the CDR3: TGCGCCAGCAGCTTGGGGGTAGCGGCGAACACCGGGGAGCTGTTTTTT.

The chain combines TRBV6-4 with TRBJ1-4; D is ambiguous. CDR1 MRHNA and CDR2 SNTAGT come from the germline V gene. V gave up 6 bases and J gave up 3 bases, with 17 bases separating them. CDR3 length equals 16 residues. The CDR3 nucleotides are TGTGCCAGCAGCTTGACGAATCGGCAGGCTAATGAAAAACTGTTTTTT. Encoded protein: CASSLTNRQANEKLFF.

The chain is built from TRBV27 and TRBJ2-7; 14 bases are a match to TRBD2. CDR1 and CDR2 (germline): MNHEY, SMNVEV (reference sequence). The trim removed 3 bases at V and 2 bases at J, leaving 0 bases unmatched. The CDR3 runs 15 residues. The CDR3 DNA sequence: TGTGCCAGCAGTTTGGGACTAGCGGGGGCCTACGAGCAGTACTTC. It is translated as CASSLGLAGAYEQYF.

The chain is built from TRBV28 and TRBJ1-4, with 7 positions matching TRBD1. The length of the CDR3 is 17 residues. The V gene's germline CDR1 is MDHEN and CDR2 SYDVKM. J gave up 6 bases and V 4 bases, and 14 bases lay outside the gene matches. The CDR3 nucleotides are TGTGCCAGCAGTTCCCTAACTTTAGGGGGCGCGCATGAAAAACTGTTTTTT. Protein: CASSSLTLGGAHEKLFF.

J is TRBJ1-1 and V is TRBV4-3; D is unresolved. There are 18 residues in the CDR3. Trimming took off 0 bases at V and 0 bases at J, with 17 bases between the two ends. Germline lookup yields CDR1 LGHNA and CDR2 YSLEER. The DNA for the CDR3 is TGCGCCAGCAGCCAAGAGTTAGATTTAGACACTTTGAACACTGAAGCTTTCTTT. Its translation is CASSQELDLDTLNTEAFF.

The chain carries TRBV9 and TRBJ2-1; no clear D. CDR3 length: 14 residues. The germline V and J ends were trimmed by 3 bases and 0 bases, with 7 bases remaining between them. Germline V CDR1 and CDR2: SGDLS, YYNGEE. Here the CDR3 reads CASSDKSSYNEQFF. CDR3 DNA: TGTGCCAGCAGCGATAAGAGCTCCTACAATGAGCAGTTCTTC. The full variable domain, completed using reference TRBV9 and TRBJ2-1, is DSGVTQTPKHLITATGQRVTLRCSPRSGDLSVYWYQQSLDQGLQFLIQYYNGEERAKGNILERFSAQQFPDLHSELNLSSLELGDSALYFCASSDKSSYNEQFFGPGTRLTVL.

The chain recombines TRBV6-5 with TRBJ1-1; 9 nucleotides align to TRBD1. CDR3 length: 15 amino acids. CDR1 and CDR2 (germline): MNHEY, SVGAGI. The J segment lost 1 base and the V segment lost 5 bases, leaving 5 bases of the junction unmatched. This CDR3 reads CASSGKTGGNTEAFF. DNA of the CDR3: TGTGCCAGCAGTGGGAAGACAGGGGGGAACACTGAAGCTTTCTTT.

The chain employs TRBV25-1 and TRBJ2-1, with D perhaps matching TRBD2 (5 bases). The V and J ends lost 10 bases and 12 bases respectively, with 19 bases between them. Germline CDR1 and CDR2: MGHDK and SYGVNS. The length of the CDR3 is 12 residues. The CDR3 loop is CATDGIGVGQFF. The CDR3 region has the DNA TGTGCCACAGACGGGATTGGGGTGGGGCAGTTCTTC.

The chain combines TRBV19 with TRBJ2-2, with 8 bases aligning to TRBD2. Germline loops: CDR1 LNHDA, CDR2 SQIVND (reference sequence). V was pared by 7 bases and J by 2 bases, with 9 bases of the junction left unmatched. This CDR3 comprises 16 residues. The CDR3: CASKNFAGGNTGELFF. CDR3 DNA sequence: TGTGCCAGTAAAAACTTCGCGGGAGGAAACACCGGGGAGCTGTTTTTT.

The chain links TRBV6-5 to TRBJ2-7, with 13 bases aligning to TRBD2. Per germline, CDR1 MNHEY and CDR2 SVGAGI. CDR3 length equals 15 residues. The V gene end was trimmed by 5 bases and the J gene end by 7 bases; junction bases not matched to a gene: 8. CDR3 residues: CASSRGLAGVQEQYF. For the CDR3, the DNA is TGTGCCAGCAGTCGTGGACTAGCGGGAGTACAAGAGCAGTACTTC.